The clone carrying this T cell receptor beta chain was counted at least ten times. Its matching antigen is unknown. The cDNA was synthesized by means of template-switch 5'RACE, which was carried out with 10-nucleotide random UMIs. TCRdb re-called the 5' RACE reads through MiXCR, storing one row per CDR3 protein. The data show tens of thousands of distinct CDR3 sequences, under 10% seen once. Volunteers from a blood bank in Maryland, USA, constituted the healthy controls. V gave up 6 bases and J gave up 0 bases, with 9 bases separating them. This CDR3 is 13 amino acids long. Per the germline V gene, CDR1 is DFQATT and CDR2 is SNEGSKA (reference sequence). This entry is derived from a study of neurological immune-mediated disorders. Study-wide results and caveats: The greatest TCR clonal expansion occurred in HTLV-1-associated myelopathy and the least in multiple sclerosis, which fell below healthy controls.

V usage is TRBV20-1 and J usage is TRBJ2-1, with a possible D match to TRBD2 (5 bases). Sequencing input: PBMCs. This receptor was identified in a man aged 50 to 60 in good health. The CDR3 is CSAFGSSYNEQFF. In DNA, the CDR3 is TGCAGTGCGTTTGGGAGCTCCTACAATGAGCAGTTCTTC.